These 11 T cell receptor beta chains originate from one sample sequenced in a study of blood T cell repertoires in COVID-19. Here immunoSEQ multiplex PCR was the method, and the copy in TCRdb shows in-frame clones only, minus some. The sample carries roughly 55,000 clones, approximately 87% recorded once. The sample consisted of peripheral blood. Source of these receptors: a man in his fifties or sixties with active or convalescent COVID-19.

The gene calls are TRBV7-9 and TRBJ2-7, with D unclear. Germline CDR1 reads SEHNR; CDR2 reads FQNEAQ (reference sequence). V lost 1 base and J lost 6, with 10 bases in between. This CDR3 comprises 13 residues. The CDR3: CASSLVVESEQYF. CDR3 DNA: TGTGCCAGCAGCTTAGTCGTGGAGAGCGAGCAGTACTTC.

The V gene is TRBV25-1, the J gene TRBJ2-1; the D gene is possibly TRBD1 (5 bases). This CDR3 has 14 residues. The V end was cut by 6 bases, the J end by 2 bases, with 11 bases between. Looked up from germline, CDR1 is MGHDK and CDR2 is SYGVNS. CDR3 sequence (DNA): TGTGCCAGCAGAGAACCAGGGACCTACAATGAGCAGTTCTTC. It codes for CASREPGTYNEQFF.

V is TRBV28 and J is TRBJ1-1; TRBD1 aligns across 7 bases. CDR1 and CDR2 from the germline V gene are MDHEN and SYDVKM. J was trimmed by 2 bases and V by 4 bases; bases with no gene match: 7. The CDR3 spans 15 residues. The DNA of the CDR3 is TGTGCCAGCAGTTCGACAGGGAATATTAACACTGAAGCTTTCTTT. Amino acids: CASSSTGNINTEAFF.

The genes are TRBV7-9 and TRBJ2-7; the D gene is possibly TRBD2 (6 bases). CDR3 length: 16 amino acids. Looked up from germline, CDR1 is SEHNR and CDR2 is FQNEAQ (reference sequence). The V gene lost 5 bases and the J gene lost 5 bases, with 22 bases spanning the gap. The CDR3 nucleotides are TGTGCCAGCAGCGATAAAAGCGGATCCGGGGGAAACGAGCAGTACTTC. Amino acid sequence: CASSDKSGSGGNEQYF.

The rearrangement links TRBV18 to TRBJ2-7; D perhaps matches TRBD2 (6 bases). CDR1 is KGHSH, CDR2 LQKENI, per germline. The CDR3 is 15 amino acids. V shed 3 bases and J shed 3 bases, with 15 bases lying between them. As DNA, the CDR3 is TGTGCCAGCTCACCGCTCCGGACTACACTCTACGAGCAGTACTTC. This translates into CASSPLRTTLYEQYF.

The chain links TRBV5-1 to TRBJ2-2, with TRBD2 matching 15 bases. There are 16 residues in the CDR3. In germline, CDR1 is SGHRS, CDR2 YFSETQ. Unmatched junction bases numbered 3, after V lost 4 bases and J lost 5 bases. The CDR3 region has the DNA TGCGCCAGCAGCAAGGGACTAGCGGGAGGTACCGGGGAGCTGTTTTTT. This gives the protein CASSKGLAGGTGELFF.

This clone appeared a single time. This chain uses TRBV6-5 with TRBJ1-2; 9 positions agree with TRBD1. Germline V lookup: CDR1 MNHEY, CDR2 SVGAGI. This CDR3 has 13 residues. The V and J ends lost 10 bases and 7 bases, in that order; junction bases with no gene match: 10. The CDR3 reads CATRPDRGVGYTF. The CDR3 DNA reads TGTGCCACCCGCCCGGACAGGGGTGTTGGCTACACCTTC.

In regard to this clone: At one of its ends the junction is not consistent with the germline gene, which may arise from a read error. This chain connects TRBV6-5 to TRBJ1-1; no definite D call. The CDR3 covers 13 residues. Germline lookup yields CDR1 MNHEY and CDR2 SVGAGI. This chain's CDR3 is CASSQTVNSEAFF. The CDR3 nucleotides read TGTGCCAGCAGTCAAACAGTGAACTCTGAAGCTTTCTTT.

The chain is built from TRBV5-1 and TRBJ1-3; D ambiguous. The germline V gene has CDR1 SGHRS and CDR2 YFSETQ. V shed 1 base and J shed 0 bases, with 5 bases lying between them. The CDR3 spans 14 residues. The CDR3 sequence: CASSLSNSGNTIYF. The CDR3 DNA reads TGCGCCAGCAGCTTGTCAAACTCTGGAAACACCATATATTTT.

The chain carries TRBV7-6 and TRBJ2-1, with D possibly being TRBD2 (6 bases). The V end was cut by 5 bases, the J end by 0 bases, with 17 bases between. The CDR3 totals 17 residues. CDR1 and CDR2 from the germline V gene are SGHVS and FNYEAQ. CDR3 amino acids: CASSQTGGQSSYNEQFF. CDR3 nucleotides: TGTGCCAGCAGCCAAACCGGGGGTCAGAGCTCCTACAATGAGCAGTTCTTC.

The CDR3 protein is CASSPGTGDSDPYGYTF. In DNA, the CDR3 is TGTGCCAGCTCACCCGGGACAGGGGACTCCGACCCCTATGGCTACACCTTC. The chain is built from TRBV18 and TRBJ1-2, with 10 bases lining up with TRBD1. The germline V gene encodes CDR1 KGHSH and CDR2 LQKENI. This CDR3 is built from 17 residues. With 3 bases clipped from V and 4 bases from J, the junction kept 11 bases outside the gene matches.